The present T cell receptor (beta chain) was sequenced within a study of blood T cell repertoires in COVID-19. Study summary: The samples span acute and convalescent COVID-19 from the United States, Italy and Spain.

Assay used: immunoSEQ multiplex PCR; TCRdb lists only in-frame clones, some missing. In the table there are about 63,000 clones, 70% to 80% of which are singletons. This clone was detected a few times. CDR1 and CDR2 from the germline V gene are MDHEN and SYDVKM. The V and J ends lost 5 bases and 5 bases respectively, with 16 bases between them. The CDR3 length is 15 residues. The sequence came from a human donor in a cohort sampled during active COVID-19. Sequences were obtained from peripheral blood. This sequence joins TRBV28 and TRBJ2-1; TRBD2 is a possible D gene (6 bases). In nucleotides, the CDR3 is TGTGCCAGCAGTCCAAGCGGGCTAGGGGACAATGAGCAGTTCTTC. Amino acid sequence: CASSPSGLGDNEQFF.